This TCR beta chain stems from a study of early stage breast cancer tumors. Method: immunoSEQ multiplex PCR; TCRdb's copy keeps in-frame clones and lacks some. The table has 27,000 or so clones, approximately 84% seen once. V trimming: 5 bases; J trimming: 5 bases; junction bases outside the gene matches: 3. Germline V gene sequence: CDR1 LNHDA, CDR2 SQIVND (reference sequence). The CDR3 contains 12 residues. The chain has TRBV19 and TRBJ2-7; 7 bases line up with TRBD1. Sample: blood. The source is a person aged 45-65 years with breast cancer. The CDR3 nucleotides are TGTGCCAGTAGTCCAGGACAGGACGAGCAGTACTTC. Amino acid sequence: CASSPGQDEQYF.